Below, 13 T cell receptor beta chains from the same sample are listed, as sequenced in a study of blood T cells in healthy people across ages. Together with a sample-barcoded 5' primer, a J-beta primer mix was included in a second PCR lasting about 7 to 11 cycles. TCRdb recomputed calls from the 5' RACE reads with MiXCR, one row per CDR3 protein. Here the sample spans 1 million or so distinct CDR3 sequences, under 30% being singletons. These records were also assigned to another study, of T cells of mothers and their children.

The sample was blood. The receptors here all came from a girl aged 2-9 years in good health.

This clonotype has more than one count but fewer than ten. The chain employs TRBV7-9 and TRBJ2-3, with D maybe TRBD1 (6 bases). The germline CDR1 and CDR2 sequences are SEHNR and FQNEAQ (reference sequence). CDR3 length: 14 residues. V lost 4 bases and J 4 bases, leaving 12 bases between the germline ends. CDR3 nucleotide sequence: TGTGCCAGCAGCTCCACAGGGTTGTCAGATACGCAGTATTTT. As protein: CASSSTGLSDTQYF.

J is TRBJ2-5 and V is TRBV4-3; no reliable D call. Germline CDR1 reads LGHNA; CDR2 reads YSLEER. This CDR3 has 14 amino acids. Trimming removed 1 base from V and 5 bases from J, with 11 bases in between. DNA for the CDR3: TGCGCCAGCAGCCAAGGTCTAGGGTTCGAGACCCAGTACTTC. Amino acids: CASSQGLGFETQYF.

The chain has TRBV28 and TRBJ1-2, with D unresolved. The CDR3 totals 13 residues. With 2 bases removed from V and 3 bases from J, the gap between germline ends came to 7 bases. Germline loops: CDR1 MDHEN, CDR2 SYDVKM. CDR3 sequence: CASSLERDYGYTF. The DNA for the CDR3 is TGTGCCAGCAGTTTAGAACGGGACTATGGCTACACCTTC.

The gene calls are TRBV20-1 and TRBJ1-1; D not resolved. Deletions cut 0 bases from V and 1 base from J, with 15 bases between. The CDR3 is made up of 16 amino acids. Per the germline V gene, CDR1 is DFQATT and CDR2 is SNEGSKA (reference sequence). In DNA, the CDR3 is TGCAGTGCTAGAGATTTTTCGGGTGACGGGAACACTGAAGCTTTCTTT. This gives the protein CSARDFSGDGNTEAFF.

This clonotype has just a few counts. V and J are TRBV29-1 and TRBJ2-1; D ambiguous. Trimming stripped 1 base from V and 9 bases from J, with 10 bases between. The CDR3 runs to 12 residues. Germline assignment: CDR1 SQVTM and CDR2 ANQGSEA. For the CDR3, the DNA is TGCAGCGTTGAAGCGCGGTCGAGTGAGCAGTTCTTC. Protein: CSVEARSSEQFF.

This chain connects TRBV5-1 to TRBJ2-2; D is ambiguous. The germline V gene has CDR1 SGHRS and CDR2 YFSETQ. The CDR3 covers 14 residues. Trimming left V 0 bases short and J 3 bases short, with 6 bases between. CDR3 DNA sequence: TGCGCCAGCAGCTTGGCCGAGGACACCGGGGAGCTGTTTTTT. This sequence encodes CASSLAEDTGELFF.

The rearrangement joins TRBV25-1 to TRBJ2-1; D remains unclear. CDR1 is MGHDK and CDR2 is SYGVNS in the germline V gene. The CDR3 contains 11 residues. Trimming left V 4 bases short and J 11 bases short, with 9 bases between. The CDR3 region has the DNA TGTGCCAGCAGTGTTGGGTTGAAGCAGTTCTTC. This sequence encodes CASSVGLKQFF.

A few counts support this clonotype. The chain links TRBV12-3 or TRBV12-4 to TRBJ1-2; D remains unclear. V was pared by 2 bases and J by 8 bases, with 9 bases between. The CDR3 sequence is 12 residues long. CDR3 bases: TGTGCCAGCAGTTTACGGATATGGGGCTACACCTTC. Its translation is CASSLRIWGYTF.

The chain combines TRBV7-8 with TRBJ1-5, with D tentatively TRBD1 (5 bases). CDR3 length equals 14 residues. V was trimmed by 1 base and J by 8 bases, leaving 12 bases between them. The V gene's germline CDR1 is SGHVS and CDR2 FQNEAQ. The CDR3 DNA reads TGTGCCAGCAGCTTAGTACCAGGGAGGGAGCCCCAGCATTTT. It codes for CASSLVPGREPQHF.

The chain recombines TRBV29-1 with TRBJ2-7; D perhaps matches TRBD2 (5 bases). The CDR3 sequence is 12 residues long. Germline CDR1 and CDR2: SQVTM and ANQGSEA. Trimming removed 3 bases at V and 4 bases at J, with 10 bases between. In DNA form, the CDR3 reads TGCAGCGTTGATGGGAGTGGATACGAGCAGTACTTC. This translates into CSVDGSGYEQYF.

Many counts were recorded for this clonotype. V and J are TRBV5-1 and TRBJ2-5; 11 bases match TRBD1. Germline V gene lookup returns CDR1 SGHRS and CDR2 YFSETQ. V was pared by 4 bases and J by 3 bases, with 8 bases of the junction left unmatched. The CDR3 spans 16 residues. CDR3 in amino acids: CASSRRTGGGKETQYF. CDR3 nucleotides: TGCGCCAGCAGCAGGCGGACAGGGGGCGGAAAAGAGACCCAGTACTTC.

The count of this clonotype is one. This chain connects TRBV5-6 to TRBJ2-1, with D unclear. V dropped 2 bases and J dropped 6 bases, with 12 bases sitting between them. Germline V gene lookup returns CDR1 SGHDT and CDR2 YYEEEE. This CDR3 has 14 amino acids. CDR3 amino acids: CASSLGDSTNEQFF. The DNA of the CDR3 is TGTGCCAGCAGCTTAGGCGACTCCACCAATGAGCAGTTCTTC.

V is TRBV20-1 and J is TRBJ2-4, with D uncertain. Trimming removed 2 bases at V and 6 bases at J, with 11 bases between. Per the germline V gene, CDR1 is DFQATT and CDR2 is SNEGSKA (reference sequence). This CDR3 is 13 amino acids long. Here the CDR3 reads CSARSPLGNIQYF. CDR3 DNA: TGCAGTGCTAGAAGCCCCCTCGGAAACATTCAGTACTTC.